These 24 T cell receptor beta chains were all obtained from the same sample, sequenced in a study of shared clonotypes between healthy human individuals. The protocol was immunoSEQ multiplex PCR, while the TCRdb copy is restricted to in-frame clones and leaves out a portion. The table includes a few hundred thousand clones, around 97% detected once. The material sequenced was naive CD4+ T cells sorted from blood. The subset denotes: CD45RA+ positively selected. The receptors shown here come from a woman aged 30 to 39 in good health.

The chain employs TRBV25-1 and TRBJ2-7, with TRBD1 matching over 10 bases. After removal of 8 bases from V and 6 bases from J, the junction contained 16 bases not matched to a gene. The CDR3 runs 16 residues. Per the germline V gene, CDR1 is MGHDK and CDR2 is SYGVNS. CDR3 sequence: CASGAVPGQGMLEQYF. The CDR3, as DNA: TGTGCCAGCGGAGCAGTTCCGGGACAGGGGATGCTCGAGCAGTACTTC.

The chain joins TRBV28 to TRBJ1-1; TRBD1 might be the D (5 bases). Looked up from germline, CDR1 is MDHEN and CDR2 is SYDVKM. The CDR3 covers 12 residues. Trimming stripped 8 bases from V and 4 bases from J, with 11 bases between. The DNA for the CDR3 is TGTGCCAGCCGCGACGGGGGCACTGAAGCTTTCTTT. Protein: CASRDGGTEAFF.

The V gene is TRBV28, the J gene TRBJ2-5; 8 bases align to TRBD2. The DNA end is more similar to TRBJ2-7, so the J call may be wrong. From germline, CDR1 is MDHEN and CDR2 SYDVKM. The CDR3 is 13 amino acids. The CDR3 region has the DNA TGTGCCAGCAGTTTGGGGACTAGTTACGAGCAGTACTTC. Translated, it gives CASSLGTSYEQYF.

The V and J genes are TRBV28 and TRBJ2-7; no firm D call. The V gene's germline CDR1 is MDHEN and CDR2 SYDVKM. The V end lost 4 bases, the J end lost 7 bases, and 8 bases lay between the germline ends. The CDR3 runs to 11 residues. The CDR3 nucleotides are TGTGCCAGCAGTTCTTCTACGGAGCAGTACTTC. It translates to CASSSSTEQYF.

The CDR3 loop is CASSIAPGRTEAFF. For the CDR3, the DNA is TGTGCCAGTAGTATAGCTCCAGGGAGAACTGAAGCTTTCTTT. The V and J genes are TRBV19 and TRBJ1-1, with a weak D call TRBD1 (5 bases). This CDR3 has 14 residues. V dropped 1 base and J dropped 5 bases, with 11 bases sitting between them. CDR1 is LNHDA, CDR2 SQIVND, per germline (reference sequence).

The chain recombines TRBV11-2 with TRBJ2-7; TRBD2 agrees at 10 bases. Per the germline V gene, CDR1 is SGHAT and CDR2 is FQNNGV. The J segment lost 5 bases and the V segment lost 0 bases, leaving 4 bases of the junction unmatched. This CDR3 has 15 residues. The CDR3 DNA reads as TGTGCCAGCAGCTTAGAAGCGGGAGGGTTCCACGAGCAGTACTTC. It encodes CASSLEAGGFHEQYF.

The V call is TRBV28, the J call TRBJ2-2, with 10 bases identical to TRBD1. The ends lost 2 bases at V and 5 bases at J; junction bases unmatched: 5. The CDR3 totals 16 residues. Germline lookup yields CDR1 MDHEN and CDR2 SYDVKM. CDR3 sequence (DNA): TGTGCCAGCAGTTTACCGGGACAGGGGTTTACCGGGGAGCTGTTTTTT. It codes for CASSLPGQGFTGELFF.

The chain is built from TRBV5-1 and TRBJ2-2; a weak D match, TRBD2 (5 bases). The CDR3 spans 15 residues. V was shortened by 0 bases and J by 6 bases, with 12 bases between the two germline ends. The germline V gene has CDR1 SGHRS and CDR2 YFSETQ. In DNA form, the CDR3 reads TGCGCCAGCAGCTTGGATCCTAGCTCTCCCGGGGAGCTGTTTTTT. It translates to CASSLDPSSPGELFF.

The chain combines TRBV19 with TRBJ1-5, with 7 bases aligning to TRBD1. Germline CDR1 reads LNHDA; CDR2 reads SQIVND (reference sequence). The CDR3 is 18 amino acids. Trimming removed 5 bases from V and 2 bases from J; junction bases left unmatched: 15. For the CDR3, the DNA is TGTGCCAGTAGTCTATGGGGGCAGGGGGTAGGCGGCAATCAGCCCCAGCATTTT. Its translation is CASSLWGQGVGGNQPQHF.

J is TRBJ1-2 and V is TRBV18; 9 nucleotides match TRBD1. Unmatched junction bases numbered 18, after V lost 4 bases and J lost 0 bases. Germline V gives CDR1 KGHSH, CDR2 LQKENI. The CDR3 is 20 amino acids. The CDR3 sequence is CASSLRLGRTGDSSNYGYTF. In nucleotides, the CDR3 is TGTGCCAGCTCACTCCGCCTTGGTAGGACAGGGGATTCGTCTAACTATGGCTACACCTTC.

This chain uses TRBV28 with TRBJ1-4; D is uncertain. Germline V lookup: CDR1 MDHEN, CDR2 SYDVKM. The CDR3 runs 12 residues. V gave up 4 bases and J gave up 16 bases, with 16 bases separating them. DNA of the CDR3: TGTGCCAGCAGTTCCCGCCGGGCTCCGGAGTTTTTT. Its protein product is CASSSRRAPEFF.

This chain joins TRBV28 and TRBJ2-6; D remains unclear. V was clipped by 2 bases and J by 0 bases, with 11 bases between them. From germline, CDR1 is MDHEN and CDR2 SYDVKM. The CDR3 is made up of 17 amino acids. The CDR3 reads CASSLPQGLSGANVLTF. For the CDR3, the DNA is TGTGCCAGCAGTTTACCCCAAGGCCTCTCTGGGGCCAACGTCCTGACTTTC.

V and J are TRBV5-1 and TRBJ2-1, with D perhaps assigned TRBD1 or TRBD2 (5 bases each). Per the germline V gene, CDR1 is SGHRS and CDR2 is YFSETQ. This CDR3 is 17 amino acids long. The V end was cut by 2 bases, the J end by 5 bases, with 20 bases between. The CDR3 is CASSLLPTGPENNEQFF. DNA of the CDR3: TGCGCCAGCAGCTTACTACCCACGGGACCAGAAAACAATGAGCAGTTCTTC.

V and J are TRBV7-2 and TRBJ2-1; 13 bases are shared with TRBD2. Per germline, CDR1 SGHTA and CDR2 FQGNSA. V gave up 4 bases and J gave up 8 bases; unmatched junction bases: 8. The length of the CDR3 is 16 residues. The CDR3 here is CASSSTPGLAGDEQFF. The CDR3 bases are TGTGCCAGCAGCTCTACCCCCGGACTAGCGGGGGATGAGCAGTTCTTC.

The V call is TRBV5-1, the J call TRBJ2-1; 10 bases map to TRBD2. Germline V gene sequence: CDR1 SGHRS, CDR2 YFSETQ. V dropped 5 bases and J dropped 4; count of bases not matched to a gene: 6. This CDR3 has 15 residues. CDR3 bases: TGCGCCAGCAGAGCCGGACTAGCGGCTTACAATGAGCAGTTCTTC. This translates into CASRAGLAAYNEQFF.

The chain carries TRBV5-4 and TRBJ1-6; TRBD1 matches 8 bases. Trimming removed 3 bases from V and 8 bases from J; junction bases left unmatched: 7. CDR3 length: 15 residues. Germline loops: CDR1 SGHNT, CDR2 YYREEE (reference sequence). CDR3 nucleotide sequence: TGTGCCAGCAGCTGGGGACAGGCCGGCGATTCACCCCTCCACTTT. This translates into CASSWGQAGDSPLHF.

The J gene is TRBJ2-5, the V gene TRBV20-1; D is uncertain. TRBJ2-7 matches the DNA end more closely, so the J call is doubtful. Germline V gene data show CDR1 as DFQATT and CDR2 as SNEGSKA (reference sequence). The length of the CDR3 is 11 residues. CDR3 DNA: TGCAGTGCCACTATCAACTACGAGCAGTACTTC. Protein: CSATINYEQYF.

The rearrangement uses TRBV10-3 and TRBJ1-5; D gene uncertain. With 5 bases removed from V and 4 bases from J, the gap between germline ends came to 12 bases. There are 14 residues in the CDR3. In germline, CDR1 is ENHRY, CDR2 SYGVKD. The CDR3 reads CAISPPGENQPQHF. The DNA for the CDR3 is TGTGCCATCAGTCCCCCCGGCGAGAATCAGCCCCAGCATTTT.

This clone was picked up one time. The CDR3 is CASSNPGHSGANVLTF. The CDR3 bases are TGCGCCAGCAGCAACCCAGGCCACTCTGGGGCCAACGTCCTGACTTTC. The chain joins TRBV5-1 to TRBJ2-6; D remains ambiguous. Trimming removed 4 bases from V and 0 bases from J, with 11 bases in between. The CDR3 contains 16 residues. Per the germline V gene, CDR1 is SGHRS and CDR2 is YFSETQ. Complete variable domain (other parts from reference TRBV5-1 and TRBJ2-6): KAGVTQTPRYLIKTRGQQVTLSCSPISGHRSVSWYQQTPGQGLQFLFEYFSETQRNKGNFPGRFSGRQFSNSRSEMNVSTLELGDSALYLCASSNPGHSGANVLTFGAGSRLTVL.

V usage is TRBV20-1 and J usage is TRBJ1-4, with D possibly being TRBD1 (5 bases). This CDR3 is built from 10 residues. Germline V gene lookup returns CDR1 DFQATT and CDR2 SNEGSKA (reference sequence). V was clipped by 5 bases and J by 7 bases, with 5 bases between them. For the CDR3, the DNA is TGCAGTGCTCAGGGTGAAAAACTGTTTTTT. It translates to CSAQGEKLFF.

This chain links TRBV21-1 with TRBJ2-5; the table gives TRBD2 as D, unverified against the DNA. TRBV21-1 is a pseudogene. This CDR3 spans 16 amino acids. CDR3 sequence reads: CASSFPRGGPGETQYF. CDR3 coding DNA: TGTGCCAGCAGCTTCCCCCGGGGGGGACCCGGTGAGACCCAGTACTTC.

V is TRBV25-1 and J is TRBJ2-7; D is unclear. The CDR3 is made up of 15 amino acids. CDR1 and CDR2 from the germline V gene are MGHDK and SYGVNS. V was trimmed by 3 bases and J by 3 bases, leaving 15 bases between them. The DNA for the CDR3 is TGTGCCAGCAGTGATTCTAGAGGCCCCCTCTACGAGCAGTACTTC. The encoded protein is CASSDSRGPLYEQYF.

V usage is TRBV18 and J usage is TRBJ2-7, with D uncertain. The CDR3 is 14 amino acids. The V and J ends lost 3 bases and 3 bases respectively, with 12 bases between them. Germline assignment: CDR1 KGHSH and CDR2 LQKENI. The CDR3 here is CASSPLSVRYEQYF. Written as DNA, the CDR3 is TGTGCCAGCTCACCGTTATCCGTTCGCTACGAGCAGTACTTC.

The V gene is TRBV28, the J gene TRBJ2-1; no firm D call. The germline CDR1 and CDR2 sequences are MDHEN and SYDVKM. CDR3 length equals 11 residues. V was shortened by 6 bases and J by 5 bases, with 5 bases between the two germline ends. The CDR3: CASRLDNEQFF. Written as DNA, the CDR3 is TGTGCCAGCAGATTGGACAATGAGCAGTTCTTC.